The source of this TCR beta chain is a study of early T cells in non-severe SARS-CoV-2 infection. Study-level information: From unsorted whole blood, bulk RNA was sequenced, and the chains remained unpaired.

The TCR library protocol attached unique molecular identifiers to the individual cDNA molecules. Via MiXCR, TCRdb re-called the 5' RACE reads, giving one row per CDR3 protein. This table has around 55,000 distinct CDR3 sequences, about 12% appearing once. Many counts were recorded for this clonotype. This CDR3 contains 11 residues. Between the trimmed V and J ends, which lost 8 bases and 1 base, there was a span of 5 bases. The chain carries TRBV12-3 or TRBV12-4 and TRBJ1-2; D unresolved. The TCR comes from an adult who was a healthcare worker with PCR-confirmed SARS-CoV-2 infection or an uninfected control (not recorded which). Sequenced sample: whole blood. CDR3 in amino acids: CASQLNYGYTF. CDR3 DNA sequence: TGTGCCAGCCAGCTTAACTATGGCTACACCTTC.